The 29 T cell receptor beta chains given below trace back to one sample, sequenced in a study of PD-1 blockade in classical Hodgkin lymphoma. Using immunoSEQ multiplex PCR, the repertoire was profiled, and TCRdb retains in-frame clones only, with some absent. This sample has tens of thousands of clones, with 73% found just once. No patient escaped relapse after autologous stem cell transplantation, and brentuximab vedotin exposure varied. Sequencing was performed on peripheral blood mononuclear cells (PBMCs), taken at baseline. All receptors derive from a human donor with classical Hodgkin lymphoma.

The chain carries TRBV5-4 and TRBJ1-2, with D possibly matching TRBD1 (6 bases). This CDR3 is built from 13 residues. Germline-derived CDR1 and CDR2 are SGHNT and YYREEE (reference sequence). V lost 0 bases, J lost 8 bases, and 11 bases lay in between. CDR3 nucleotide sequence: TGTGCCAGCAGCTTGGCGGGGGGCGCGGGCTACACCTTC. Translated, it gives CASSLAGGAGYTF.

This clone turned up a few times. This chain uses TRBV5-1 with TRBJ2-5; D is unresolved. The length of the CDR3 is 12 residues. V was clipped by 1 base and J by 4 bases, with 5 bases between them. CDR1 SGHRS and CDR2 YFSETQ come from the germline V gene. CDR3 in DNA: TGCGCCAGCAGCTTGTTTACAGAGACCCAGTACTTC. Its protein is CASSLFTETQYF.

This clone was detected only once. The chain has TRBV10-3 and TRBJ2-7, with D perhaps matching TRBD2 (6 bases). The germline CDR1 and CDR2 sequences are ENHRY and SYGVKD. CDR3 length: 13 amino acids. The V end lost 8 bases, the J end lost 6 bases, and 17 bases lay between the germline ends. CDR3 sequence: CAIAGGDMVEQYF. The CDR3 DNA reads TGTGCCATCGCTGGCGGGGATATGGTCGAGCAGTACTTC.

This chain joins TRBV2 and TRBJ2-7; no definite D call. This CDR3 region has 11 residues. Germline V gene lookup returns CDR1 SNHLY and CDR2 FYNNEI. Trimming shortened V by 6 bases and J by 3 bases, and 6 bases separated the two germline ends. The DNA for the CDR3 is TGTGCCAGCAGGTGGGGCTACGAGCAGTACTTC. This codes for CASRWGYEQYF.

This sequence joins TRBV7-9 and TRBJ2-7; weak D call: TRBD1 (6 bases). The V gene's germline CDR1 is SEHNR and CDR2 FQNEAQ (reference sequence). The V end was cut by 4 bases, the J end by 2 bases, with 15 bases between. The CDR3 runs 15 residues. This CDR3 reads CASSSEKTGPYEQYF. The CDR3 DNA reads TGTGCCAGCAGCTCAGAAAAGACAGGACCCTACGAGCAGTACTTC.

The chain carries TRBV5-5 and TRBJ2-2; 7 bases map to TRBD1. The CDR3 totals 15 residues. The junction had 4 bases not matched to a gene; V was cut back by 0 bases and J by 5 bases. In germline, CDR1 is SGHKS, CDR2 YYEKEE (reference sequence). The chain's CDR3 is CASSLVRGQTGELFF. As DNA, the CDR3 is TGTGCCAGCAGCTTGGTTAGGGGGCAAACCGGGGAGCTGTTTTTT. Full variable domain (missing parts from reference TRBV5-5 and TRBJ2-2): DAGVTQSPTHLIKTRGQQVTLRCSPISGHKSVSWYQQVLGQGPQFIFQYYEKEERGRGNFPDRFSARQFPNYSSELNVNALLLGDSALYLCASSLVRGQTGELFFGEGSRLTVL.

The chain couples TRBV5-1 to TRBJ2-3; 16 bases are a match to TRBD2. From germline, CDR1 is SGHRS and CDR2 YFSETQ. CDR3 length: 18 residues. V was clipped by 4 bases and J by 0 bases; unmatched bases: 5. In DNA form, the CDR3 reads TGCGCCAGCAGCCCCGGGACTAGCGGGGGGGTTAGCACAGATACGCAGTATTTT. This encodes CASSPGTSGGVSTDTQYF.

The chain links TRBV5-1 to TRBJ1-1, with D unclear. Trimming pared 0 bases from V and 5 bases from J, leaving 14 bases between. This CDR3 is built from 15 residues. CDR1 is SGHRS, CDR2 YFSETQ, per germline. The CDR3 protein is CASSLGPAQGTEAFF. Written as DNA, the CDR3 is TGCGCCAGCAGCTTGGGACCTGCACAAGGGACTGAAGCTTTCTTT. Full variable domain (outside the CDR3, taken from reference TRBV5-1 and TRBJ1-1): KAGVTQTPRYLIKTRGQQVTLSCSPISGHRSVSWYQQTPGQGLQFLFEYFSETQRNKGNFPGRFSGRQFSNSRSEMNVSTLELGDSALYLCASSLGPAQGTEAFFGQGTRLTVV.

The chain links TRBV19 to TRBJ1-2; D might be TRBD1 (5 bases). V shed 0 bases and J shed 4 bases, with 12 bases lying between them. CDR3 length: 15 residues. Germline CDR1 LNHDA, CDR2 SQIVND (reference sequence). CDR3 residues: CASSIDLGGVYGYTF. CDR3 nucleotides: TGTGCCAGTAGTATAGATCTAGGAGGGGTCTATGGCTACACCTTC.

A word on this clone: The junction departs from germline at one end; a sequencing error may be responsible. This chain joins TRBV28 and TRBJ1-2; 7 bases are shared with TRBD1. CDR1 MDHEN and CDR2 SYDVKM come from the germline V gene. The CDR3 has 14 residues. The CDR3 loop is CASSNPGQFYGHTF. The DNA of the CDR3 is TGTGCCAGCAGTAACCCGGGACAGTTCTATGGCCACACCTTC.

This chain joins TRBV5-1 and TRBJ2-1; 8 bases match TRBD1. Losses at the gene ends were 3 bases for V and 6 bases for J; bases not matched to a gene: 8. Germline CDR1 reads SGHRS; CDR2 reads YFSETQ. The CDR3 is made up of 15 amino acids. The CDR3 nucleotides are TGCGCCAGCAGCTCCGGACAGGGCTTGACCAATGAGCAGTTCTTC. This translates into CASSSGQGLTNEQFF.

The chain joins TRBV19 to TRBJ2-5, with D unclear. Germline V gene data show CDR1 as LNHDA and CDR2 as SQIVND (reference sequence). CDR3 length: 15 amino acids. Trimming pared 1 base from V and 0 bases from J, leaving 9 bases between. CDR3 loop: CASSIGELYQETQYF. DNA for the CDR3: TGTGCCAGTAGTATAGGAGAACTGTACCAAGAGACCCAGTACTTC.

This clone was observed once. This sequence joins TRBV2 and TRBJ2-1, with D possibly matching TRBD1 (6 bases). The V and J ends lost 3 bases and 1 base respectively, with 19 bases between them. CDR3 length: 18 residues. The germline V gene has CDR1 SNHLY and CDR2 FYNNEI. The CDR3 loop reads CASSERTGLRGSYNEQFF. The CDR3 bases are TGTGCCAGCAGTGAGCGAACCGGGCTCAGGGGTTCCTACAATGAGCAGTTCTTC. Full variable domain (remainder filled in from reference TRBV2 and TRBJ2-1): EPEVTQTPSHQVTQMGQEVILRCVPISNHLYFYWYRQILGQKVEFLVSFYNNEISEKSEIFDDQFSVERPDGSNFTLKIRSTKLEDSAMYFCASSERTGLRGSYNEQFFGPGTRLTVL.

The V call is TRBV29-1, the J call TRBJ1-2; 7 bases match TRBD1. Germline-derived CDR1 and CDR2 are SQVTM and ANQGSEA. V lost 3 bases and J lost 6; bases outside the gene matches: 13. This CDR3 has 15 amino acids. The chain's CDR3 is CSVDSQGGRTDGYTF. The CDR3 coding sequence is TGCAGCGTTGACTCCCAGGGGGGCCGTACGGATGGCTACACCTTC. Together with reference TRBV29-1 and TRBJ1-2, the CDR3 gives the full variable domain: SAVISQKPSRDICQRGTSLTIQCQVDSQVTMMFWYRQQPGQSLTLIATANQGSEATYESGFVIDKFPISRPNLTFSTLTVSNMSPEDSSIYLCSVDSQGGRTDGYTFGSGTRLTVV.

This clone has just a few counts. The chain carries TRBV5-1 and TRBJ1-5; the match to TRBD1 covers 7 bases. This CDR3 has 14 residues. V dropped 0 bases and J dropped 7; count of bases not matched to a gene: 4. CDR1 is SGHRS, CDR2 YFSETQ, per germline. CDR3 residues: CASSLEGAGQPQHF. In nucleotides, the CDR3 is TGCGCCAGCAGCTTGGAGGGGGCTGGGCAGCCCCAGCATTTT.

This chain links TRBV4-1 with TRBJ1-6, with D possibly being TRBD1 (5 bases). The CDR3 sequence is 16 residues long. Trimming took off 5 bases at V and 2 bases at J, with 13 bases between the two ends. The germline CDR1 and CDR2 sequences are MGHRA and YSYEKL. CDR3 in DNA: TGCGCCAGCAGCAAGAGGGGTGGCGCCTATAATTCACCCCTCCACTTT. As protein: CASSKRGGAYNSPLHF.

This chain's CDR3 is CASTLNPQTGSEAFF. DNA for the CDR3: TGTGCCAGCACCCTCAATCCTCAGACAGGGAGTGAAGCTTTCTTT. J is TRBJ1-1 and V is TRBV2; 7 nucleotides align to TRBD1. The trim removed 7 bases at V and 7 bases at J, leaving 15 bases unmatched. The CDR3 is 15 amino acids. CDR1 is SNHLY and CDR2 is FYNNEI in the germline V gene.

This clone was recorded only once. J is TRBJ1-2 and V is TRBV2; D is possibly TRBD1 (5 bases). V gave up 5 bases and J gave up 7 bases, with 23 bases separating them. The CDR3 is made up of 16 amino acids. Germline lookup yields CDR1 SNHLY and CDR2 FYNNEI. The CDR3 spells CASSWGGGLRPPGYTF. The CDR3, as DNA: TGTGCCAGCAGTTGGGGGGGAGGTTTACGGCCGCCTGGCTACACCTTC. Full variable domain (missing parts from reference TRBV2 and TRBJ1-2): EPEVTQTPSHQVTQMGQEVILRCVPISNHLYFYWYRQILGQKVEFLVSFYNNEISEKSEIFDDQFSVERPDGSNFTLKIRSTKLEDSAMYFCASSWGGGLRPPGYTFGSGTRLTVV.

V is TRBV18 and J is TRBJ2-2; D is uncertain. The CDR3 extends over 15 amino acids. The V and J ends lost 6 bases and 4 bases respectively, with 15 bases between them. From germline, CDR1 is KGHSH and CDR2 LQKENI. CDR3 region: CASSPALRATGELFF. The DNA of the CDR3 is TGTGCCAGCTCCCCTGCGCTAAGGGCCACCGGGGAGCTGTTTTTT.

Within the sample, this clone is medium-sized (0.01 to 0.1%). The chain combines TRBV11-3 with TRBJ1-1; 7 bases align to TRBD1. CDR1 is SGHNT, CDR2 YENEEA, per germline. V lost 1 base and J lost 10; bases outside the gene matches: 0. The CDR3 is made up of 11 amino acids. CDR3 in amino acids: CASSLGTGAFF. The DNA of the CDR3 is TGTGCCAGCAGCTTAGGGACAGGAGCTTTCTTT.

The chain has TRBV6-5 and TRBJ1-3, with TRBD1 as a possible D gene (5 bases). Trimming pared 6 bases from V and 0 bases from J, leaving 9 bases between. The germline V gene has CDR1 MNHEY and CDR2 SVGAGI. The CDR3 runs 14 residues. This CDR3 reads CASRQVSSGNTIYF. The CDR3 nucleotides read TGTGCCAGCAGACAGGTTTCCTCTGGAAACACCATATATTTT.

The rearrangement links TRBV15 to TRBJ2-7, with D unresolved. The CDR3 length is 16 residues. Germline V CDR1 and CDR2: LNHNV, YYDKDF (reference sequence). V lost 0 bases and J lost 5, with 17 bases in between. Here the CDR3 DNA reads TGTGCCACCAGCAGAGATTCCGTAGGAAACAGAAACGAGCAGTACTTC. Translating gives CATSRDSVGNRNEQYF.

The J gene is TRBJ2-5, the V gene TRBV29-1, with 7 bases that match TRBD2. This CDR3 has 13 residues. Germline CDR1 is SQVTM and CDR2 is ANQGSEA. Trimming at V came to 4 bases and at J to 2 bases, leaving 4 bases not matched to a gene. CDR3 DNA: TGCAGCGTTGGGGGGGGTTCGCAAGAGACCCAGTACTTC. It translates to CSVGGGSQETQYF.

This chain uses TRBV4-2 with TRBJ2-1; the match to TRBD2 covers 10 bases. CDR3 length: 16 amino acids. The germline V gene encodes CDR1 LGHNA and CDR2 YNFKEQ. V shed 8 bases and J 5 bases; nucleotides not matched to a gene: 12. The CDR3 reads CASAGNALAGDNEQFF. As DNA, the CDR3 is TGTGCCAGCGCGGGAAATGCGCTAGCGGGGGACAATGAGCAGTTCTTC.

The chain carries TRBV2 and TRBJ1-2; possible D gene TRBD1, 6 bases. Trimming removed 5 bases from V and 0 bases from J, with 10 bases in between. This CDR3 is built from 14 residues. The germline CDR1 and CDR2 sequences are SNHLY and FYNNEI. CDR3 DNA: TGTGCCAGCAGTCAGGGGCGATCTAACTATGGCTACACCTTC. Translation: CASSQGRSNYGYTF.

The chain is built from TRBV6-5 and TRBJ2-1, with 12 bases aligning to TRBD2. The trim removed 0 bases at V and 8 bases at J, leaving 5 bases unmatched. The CDR3 has 16 residues. From germline, CDR1 is MNHEY and CDR2 SVGAGI. The CDR3 here is CASSYSRLAGDHEQFF. The CDR3 coding sequence is TGTGCCAGCAGTTACTCCCGACTAGCGGGAGACCATGAGCAGTTCTTC.

This rearrangement joins TRBV21-1 to TRBJ1-2. TRBV21-1 is flagged as a pseudogene. The CDR3 is 15 amino acids. The CDR3 DNA follows: TGTGCCAGCAGCAAAGCTGCGCCCTTTAACTATGGCTACACCTTC. Amino acids: CASSKAAPFNYGYTF.

This rearrangement joins TRBV7-2 to TRBJ2-1, with 8 bases that match TRBD2. This CDR3 spans 14 amino acids. Germline trimming cut 5 bases from V and 8 bases from J; bases unmatched to any gene: 8. Germline V CDR1 and CDR2: SGHTA, FQGNSA. Here the CDR3 reads CASSQRGGRDEQFF. CDR3 DNA sequence: TGTGCCAGCAGCCAACGGGGGGGCCGCGATGAGCAGTTCTTC.

The gene calls are TRBV11-2 and TRBJ2-3; TRBD2 matches at 9 bases. The V segment lost 1 base and the J segment 2 bases; nucleotides outside the gene matches: 7. The CDR3 runs to 17 residues. In germline, CDR1 is SGHAT, CDR2 FQNNGV. CDR3 residues: CASSLGLGLADTDTQYF. CDR3 DNA sequence: TGTGCCAGCAGCTTAGGTTTGGGACTAGCCGACACAGATACGCAGTATTTT.